The 30 T cell receptor beta chains below all came from one sample that was sequenced in a study of T-cell memory formation after mild COVID-19. One entry per CDR3 protein results from TCRdb running MiXCR on the 5' RACE reads. The data contain about 250,000 distinct CDR3 sequences, approximately 15% of them seen just once; the ten biggest clones take up more than 2%. The source material was PBMCs or a T cell subset sorted from them (not recorded which). The receptors were sampled from an adult woman who had mild COVID-19 (a few samples of this study predate the infection). Cell type and time point are not known.

This clonotype has just a few counts. This sequence joins TRBV20-1 and TRBJ1-6, with 7 bases that match TRBD1. With 6 bases clipped from V and 7 bases from J, the junction kept 6 bases outside the gene matches. Germline lookup yields CDR1 DFQATT and CDR2 SNEGSKA (reference sequence). The CDR3 is made up of 13 amino acids. CDR3 bases: TGCAGTGCACAGACAGGGCTAAATTCACCCCTCCACTTT. Translation gives CSAQTGLNSPLHF.

The chain carries TRBV10-3 and TRBJ1-1; D is ambiguous. The CDR3 sequence is 15 residues long. The V gene's germline CDR1 is ENHRY and CDR2 SYGVKD. V was clipped by 0 bases and J by 4 bases, with 12 bases between them. DNA for the CDR3: TGTGCCATCAGTGAGTCGCTAGGGCTAGTCACTGAAGCTTTCTTT. Translation gives CAISESLGLVTEAFF.

The chain links TRBV5-1 to TRBJ2-7; D is unresolved. V lost 4 bases and J lost 2, with 7 bases in between. Germline-derived CDR1 and CDR2 are SGHRS and YFSETQ. The CDR3 loop spans 12 amino acids. CDR3 nucleotide sequence: TGCGCCAGCAGCCCGACGACCTACGAGCAGTACTTC. Its protein is CASSPTTYEQYF.

This clonotype was observed a handful of times. The chain carries TRBV4-1 and TRBJ2-5; either TRBD1 or TRBD2 may supply D (6 bases each). The CDR3 has 16 amino acids. V gave up 4 bases and J gave up 1 base, with 16 bases separating them. Germline CDR1 is MGHRA and CDR2 is YSYEKL. Written as DNA, the CDR3 is TGCGCCAGCAGCCTGCAAGGGGGGTCTACCCAAGAGACCCAGTACTTC. This gives the protein CASSLQGGSTQETQYF.

The genes are TRBV7-8 and TRBJ1-2, with 8 bases aligning to TRBD1. Germline V CDR1 and CDR2: SGHVS, FQNEAQ. The J segment lost 7 bases and the V segment lost 1 base, leaving 11 bases of the junction unmatched. The CDR3 is 16 residues long. The CDR3 region is CASSLGALRGQGGYTF. The CDR3 bases are TGTGCCAGCAGCTTAGGAGCCCTCAGGGGGCAGGGTGGCTACACCTTC.

The chain joins TRBV6-5 to TRBJ1-1, with 7 bases fitting TRBD1. This CDR3 has 11 residues. The J segment lost 8 bases and the V segment lost 6 bases, leaving 3 bases of the junction unmatched. Per germline, CDR1 MNHEY and CDR2 SVGAGI. CDR3 region: CASRGRGEAFF. The CDR3 bases are TGTGCCAGCAGGGGCAGGGGGGAAGCTTTCTTT.

The chain has TRBV9 and TRBJ2-7, with D uncertain. The CDR3 has 11 residues. Trimming took off 7 bases at V and 8 bases at J, with 13 bases between the two ends. The germline gives CDR1 SGDLS, CDR2 YYNGEE. This CDR3 is CASRAGFQQYF. CDR3 DNA sequence: TGTGCCAGCCGCGCAGGATTTCAGCAGTACTTC.

This clonotype was seen at least ten times. Relative to the germline gene, one junction end is altered; a read error may explain this. This chain uses TRBV5-1 with TRBJ1-2; D is perhaps TRBD1 (5 bases). In germline, CDR1 is SGHRS, CDR2 YFSETQ. CDR3 length: 12 amino acids. CDR3 nucleotide sequence: TGCGCCAGCAGCTGGACCGGGGGACTGAGCTCCTTC. This translates into CASSWTGGLSSF. The full variable domain, completed using reference TRBV5-1 and TRBJ1-2, is KAGVTQTPRYLIKTRGQQVTLSCSPISGHRSVSWYQQTPGQGLQFLFEYFSETQRNKGNFPGRFSGRQFSNSRSEMNVSTLELGDSALYLCASSWTGGLSSFGSGTRLTVV.

The chain joins TRBV2 to TRBJ2-4; 10 bases map to TRBD1. The CDR3 runs to 15 residues. V gave up 4 bases and J gave up 3 bases; unmatched junction bases: 3. Germline values: CDR1 SNHLY, CDR2 FYNNEI. The CDR3 bases are TGTGCCAGCAGTGGGGGACAGGGGATCAAAAACATTCAGTACTTC. This codes for CASSGGQGIKNIQYF.

This clonotype was picked up many times. J is TRBJ2-5 and V is TRBV30; D may be TRBD2 (5 bases). Between the trimmed V and J ends, which lost 2 bases and 1 base, there was a span of 8 bases. CDR1 is GTSNPN, CDR2 SVGIG, per germline (reference sequence). The CDR3 has 13 amino acids. In nucleotides, the CDR3 is TGTGCCTGGAGTAAGGGAGCCCAAGAGACCCAGTACTTC. As protein: CAWSKGAQETQYF. The whole variable domain, filled in from reference TRBV30 and TRBJ2-5, reads SQTIHQWPATLVQPVGSPLSLECTVEGTSNPNLYWYRQAAGRGLQLLFYSVGIGQISSEVPQNLSASRPQDRQFILSSKKLLLSDSGFYLCAWSKGAQETQYFGPGTRLLVL.

This clonotype was seen only a few times. The chain joins TRBV4-1 to TRBJ2-1; 14 positions match TRBD2. The CDR3 length is 16 residues. Per the germline V gene, CDR1 is MGHRA and CDR2 is YSYEKL. V was clipped by 1 base and J by 8 bases; unmatched bases: 4. CDR3 protein: CASSQGRLAGGYEQFF. The DNA of the CDR3 is TGCGCCAGCAGCCAAGGTCGACTAGCGGGGGGGTATGAGCAGTTCTTC.

This clonotype was seen only a few times. The rearrangement uses TRBV20-1 and TRBJ2-1; 7 positions agree with TRBD2. The V gene end was trimmed by 3 bases and the J gene end by 2 bases; junction bases not matched to a gene: 4. This CDR3 has 14 amino acids. Per the germline V gene, CDR1 is DFQATT and CDR2 is SNEGSKA (reference sequence). The CDR3 loop reads CSARGGSAYNEQFF. In nucleotides, the CDR3 is TGCAGTGCTAGGGGCGGGAGTGCCTACAATGAGCAGTTCTTC.

A few counts support this clonotype. The rearrangement uses TRBV7-9 and TRBJ2-5; D may be TRBD2 (5 bases). The germline V gene encodes CDR1 SEHNR and CDR2 FQNEAQ (reference sequence). This CDR3 is built from 14 residues. V lost 5 bases, J lost 0 bases, and 10 bases lay in between. DNA of the CDR3: TGTGCCAGCAGCCGCCTGAGGGACCAAGAGACCCAGTACTTC. Protein sequence: CASSRLRDQETQYF.

V is TRBV29-1 and J is TRBJ2-3, with D possibly TRBD1 on 6 matching bases. In germline, CDR1 is SQVTM, CDR2 ANQGSEA. V was shortened by 4 bases and J by 2 bases, with 16 bases between the two germline ends. The CDR3 spans 15 residues. The CDR3 DNA sequence: TGCAGCGTTGCCCGACAGGCCCTATACACAGATACGCAGTATTTT. It is translated as CSVARQALYTDTQYF.

The V call is TRBV18, the J call TRBJ2-2, with D hard to call. V was clipped by 3 bases and J by 2 bases, with 13 bases between them. CDR1 and CDR2 from the germline V gene are KGHSH and LQKENI. This CDR3 has 16 residues. The CDR3 loop is CASSPVRQLNTGELFF. In DNA, the CDR3 is TGTGCCAGCTCACCCGTCCGGCAGTTAAACACCGGGGAGCTGTTTTTT.

This clonotype came up a few times. The chain couples TRBV20-1 to TRBJ2-1, with 7 bases that match TRBD2. Unmatched junction bases numbered 17, after V lost 6 bases and J lost 6 bases. Germline V gives CDR1 DFQATT, CDR2 SNEGSKA (reference sequence). The CDR3 consists of 16 residues. The CDR3 is CSATTGLWVGPNEQFF. The CDR3 DNA follows: TGCAGTGCCACCACGGGACTATGGGTTGGGCCCAATGAGCAGTTCTTC.

In this sample, this clonotype turned up a few times. The CDR3: CALWDRRTLETQYF. In nucleotides, the CDR3 is TGTGCCCTTTGGGACAGGCGGACCTTGGAGACCCAGTACTTC. The V and J genes are TRBV25-1 and TRBJ2-5; 8 nucleotides match TRBD1. Germline loops: CDR1 MGHDK, CDR2 SYGVNS. This CDR3 has 14 amino acids. J lost 5 bases, V lost 11 bases, and 13 bases had no gene match.

This clonotype has more than one count but fewer than ten. The gene calls are TRBV5-1 and TRBJ1-1; 8 nucleotides match TRBD1. Germline CDR1 SGHRS, CDR2 YFSETQ. V was clipped by 6 bases and J by 7 bases; unmatched bases: 11. The CDR3 spans 14 residues. The CDR3 DNA reads TGCGCCAGCACGGACTTACAGGGGGGGAGTGAAGCTTTCTTT. It specifies CASTDLQGGSEAFF.

This clonotype was seen many times. The chain is built from TRBV5-1 and TRBJ2-5, with D unclear. Germline values: CDR1 SGHRS, CDR2 YFSETQ. The CDR3 is 13 amino acids. The V and J ends lost 1 base and 4 bases respectively, with 8 bases between them. The CDR3 is CASSLKRRETQYF. The CDR3 nucleotides are TGCGCCAGCAGCTTGAAAAGGCGAGAGACCCAGTACTTC.

This clonotype was picked up a small number of times. This rearrangement joins TRBV5-1 to TRBJ2-5, with TRBD2 identical over 10 bases. The ends lost 3 bases at V and 5 bases at J; junction bases unmatched: 4. The CDR3 is 14 amino acids. From germline, CDR1 is SGHRS and CDR2 YFSETQ. CDR3 sequence (DNA): TGCGCCAGCAGCTCTAGCGGGGGAGGTGAGACCCAGTACTTC. As protein: CASSSSGGGETQYF.

The chain couples TRBV7-9 to TRBJ1-2, with a tentative D call TRBD1 (6 bases). V lost 5 bases and J lost 4, with 32 bases in between. The CDR3 has 20 residues. CDR1 SEHNR and CDR2 FQNEAQ come from the germline V gene (reference sequence). CDR3 amino acids: CASSPLLGQGRSSAIYGYTF. CDR3 DNA: TGTGCCAGCAGCCCCCTTCTTGGGCAGGGGAGGTCGAGCGCTATCTATGGCTACACCTTC.

This clonotype has more than one count but fewer than ten. This chain links TRBV7-9 with TRBJ2-7, with D perhaps matching TRBD1 (6 bases). The CDR3 runs to 14 residues. Germline values: CDR1 SEHNR, CDR2 FQNEAQ (reference sequence). Trimming took off 5 bases at V and 2 bases at J, with 13 bases between the two ends. CDR3: CASSLQGNTYEQYF. The CDR3 DNA is TGTGCCAGCAGCCTGCAGGGGAACACCTACGAGCAGTACTTC. The variable domain in full, completed from reference TRBV7-9 and TRBJ2-7, reads DTGVSQNPRHKITKRGQNVTFRCDPISEHNRLYWYRQTLGQGPEFLTYFQNEAQLEKSRLLSDRFSAERPKGSFSTLEIQRTEQGDSAMYLCASSLQGNTYEQYFGPGTRLTVT.

This clonotype was counted a few times. V and J are TRBV29-1 and TRBJ2-3; 12 bases fit TRBD2. Germline V gene sequence: CDR1 SQVTM, CDR2 ANQGSEA. Trimming removed 3 bases from V and 0 bases from J; junction bases left unmatched: 4. This CDR3 region has 16 residues. The CDR3 sequence is CSVDRTSGTSTDTQYF. As DNA, the CDR3 is TGCAGCGTTGACCGGACTAGCGGGACCAGCACAGATACGCAGTATTTT.

This clonotype appeared a few times. This chain joins TRBV7-3 and TRBJ2-7, with a possible D match to TRBD1 (6 bases). CDR1 and CDR2 (germline): SGHTA, FQGTGA. V was shortened by 3 bases and J by 3 bases, with 12 bases between the two germline ends. This CDR3 spans 14 amino acids. The CDR3 region is CASSLTGGGYEQYF. CDR3 DNA: TGTGCCAGCAGCTTGACAGGAGGCGGCTACGAGCAGTACTTC. Complete variable domain (other parts from reference TRBV7-3 and TRBJ2-7): GAGVSQTPSNKVTEKGKYVELRCDPISGHTALYWYRQSLGQGPEFLIYFQGTGAADDSGLPNDRFFAVRPEGSVSTLKIQRTERGDSAVYLCASSLTGGGYEQYFGPGTRLTVT.

The rearrangement uses TRBV5-1 and TRBJ2-1; D is unresolved. CDR1 is SGHRS and CDR2 is YFSETQ in the germline V gene. The CDR3 consists of 15 residues. Deletions cut 5 bases from V and 0 bases from J, with 12 bases between. The CDR3 sequence: CASRQMATSYNEQFF. CDR3 in DNA: TGCGCCAGCAGGCAAATGGCGACCTCCTACAATGAGCAGTTCTTC.

This clonotype occurred a few times. The chain recombines TRBV13 with TRBJ2-5, with TRBD2 matching 10 bases. Germline loops: CDR1 PRHDT, CDR2 FYEKMQ (reference sequence). V was clipped by 2 bases and J by 3 bases; unmatched bases: 6. The CDR3 sequence is 16 residues long. CDR3 residues: CASSLTLAGDEETQYF. The CDR3 DNA sequence: TGTGCCAGCAGCTTAACGCTAGCGGGAGACGAAGAGACCCAGTACTTC.

Only a few counts were recorded for this clonotype. The gene calls are TRBV29-1 and TRBJ1-1; D is unclear. This CDR3 has 11 residues. Germline CDR1 and CDR2: SQVTM and ANQGSEA. V lost 4 bases to trimming and J lost 8 bases, with 11 bases between them. The CDR3 DNA is TGCAGCGTTGTATGGACTAGAGAAGCTTTCTTT. This sequence encodes CSVVWTREAFF.

This chain joins TRBV5-5 and TRBJ1-5, with a weak D call TRBD1 (6 bases). Germline CDR1 SGHKS, CDR2 YYEKEE (reference sequence). Trimming cost V 0 bases and J 3 bases, with 10 bases left between them. This CDR3 contains 15 residues. The CDR3 is CASSLGQGNNQPQHF. The DNA of the CDR3 is TGTGCCAGCAGCTTGGGGCAGGGGAACAATCAGCCCCAGCATTTT.

This clonotype came up a few times. V gene TRBV18 combines with J gene TRBJ2-3, with 8 positions matching TRBD2. Germline CDR1 KGHSH, CDR2 LQKENI. The CDR3 has 14 amino acids. Germline trimming cut 0 bases from V and 5 bases from J; bases unmatched to any gene: 1. Written as DNA, the CDR3 is TGTGCCAGCTCACCACCTAGCGGGGTAGATACGCAGTATTTT. Its translation: CASSPPSGVDTQYF.

This chain links TRBV24-1 with TRBJ2-3; D unresolved. This CDR3 is built from 13 residues. The V gene lost 7 bases and the J gene lost 4 bases, with 11 bases spanning the gap. In germline, CDR1 is KGHDR, CDR2 SFDVKD. CDR3 protein: CATSPLMADTQYF. As DNA, the CDR3 is TGTGCCACCAGCCCGCTGATGGCAGATACGCAGTATTTT.